This entry lists 26 T cell receptor beta chains sequenced from one sample in a study of blood T cell repertoires in COVID-19. The assay was immunoSEQ multiplex PCR, and TCRdb's table has in-frame clones only and misses some. Of fewer than 250,000 clones in the sample, approximately 80% are singletons; the top ten hold about 10%. The sequenced material came from peripheral blood. The receptors shown here come from a woman older than 75 with COVID-19, enrolled during active disease.

The gene calls are TRBV2 and TRBJ2-5, with a possible D match to TRBD1 (6 bases). Germline CDR1 and CDR2: SNHLY and FYNNEI. This CDR3 contains 14 residues. Trimming took off 3 bases at V and 5 bases at J, with 13 bases between the two ends. CDR3 coding DNA: TGTGCCAGCAGTGATAGGGCAGGGGTGGAGACCCAGTACTTC. Protein product: CASSDRAGVETQYF.

The CDR3 DNA is TGTGCCAGCTCACCAGGCACAGGGGGGAGCTCCTACGAGCAGTACTTC. It encodes CASSPGTGGSSYEQYF. The V and J genes are TRBV18 and TRBJ2-7, with 8 bases lining up with TRBD1. V trimming: 2 bases; J trimming: 0 bases; junction bases outside the gene matches: 6. This CDR3 contains 16 residues. Germline V gene sequence: CDR1 KGHSH, CDR2 LQKENI.

The chain couples TRBV9 to TRBJ1-2, with 10 bases identical to TRBD1. The CDR3 covers 16 residues. Germline CDR1 reads SGDLS; CDR2 reads YYNGEE. V trimming: 3 bases; J trimming: 8 bases; junction bases outside the gene matches: 13. The CDR3 loop is CASSGPSRQGAGGYTF. CDR3 in DNA: TGTGCCAGCAGCGGGCCCTCCAGACAGGGGGCAGGAGGCTACACCTTC.

The V and J genes are TRBV7-2 and TRBJ1-4, with D tentatively TRBD1 (6 bases). This CDR3 spans 15 amino acids. Trimming took 1 base from V and 3 from J, leaving 9 bases between them. Germline V CDR1 and CDR2: SGHTA, FQGNSA. The CDR3 DNA reads as TGTGCCAGCAGCTTAGTCTGGGGGCCTAATGAAAAACTGTTTTTT. Translating it yields CASSLVWGPNEKLFF.

This clone was observed a few times. This CDR3 is CASSSVGANEKLFF. The CDR3 nucleotides are TGTGCCAGCAGCTCAGTTGGAGCTAATGAAAAACTGTTTTTT. This sequence joins TRBV7-8 and TRBJ1-4; D not certain. CDR1 and CDR2 (germline): SGHVS, FQNEAQ. The CDR3 has 14 residues. V shed 4 bases and J shed 3 bases, with 9 bases lying between them.

CDR3 protein: CASSLWAPVGQGNSPLHF. The CDR3 DNA follows: TGTGCCAGCAGCTTGTGGGCCCCGGTAGGACAGGGGAATTCACCCCTCCACTTT. This chain connects TRBV28 to TRBJ1-6; 9 bases agree with TRBD1. The germline V gene has CDR1 MDHEN and CDR2 SYDVKM. The CDR3 runs 18 residues. J gave up 7 bases and V 6 bases, and 16 bases lay outside the gene matches. Full variable domain (missing parts from reference TRBV28 and TRBJ1-6): DVKVTQSSRYLVKRTGEKVFLECVQDMDHENMFWYRQDPGLGLRLIYFSYDVKMKEKGDIPEGYSVSREKKERFSLILESASTNQTSMYLCASSLWAPVGQGNSPLHFGNGTRLTVT.

The gene calls are TRBV4-2 and TRBJ2-1; D may be TRBD1 (6 bases). V was shortened by 0 bases and J by 7 bases, with 13 bases between the two germline ends. Germline CDR1 is LGHNA and CDR2 is YNFKEQ. This CDR3 is built from 15 residues. CDR3 DNA: TGTGCCAGCAGCCAAGACTGGGGGCCCGAGAATGAGCAGTTCTTC. This translates into CASSQDWGPENEQFF.

The chain uses TRBV19 and TRBJ2-5, with D maybe TRBD1 (6 bases). The CDR3 is made up of 13 amino acids. The V end was cut by 4 bases, the J end by 6 bases, with 12 bases between. Germline V gene sequence: CDR1 LNHDA, CDR2 SQIVND (reference sequence). CDR3 in amino acids: CASSRTASKTQYF. The CDR3 DNA follows: TGTGCCAGTAGTAGGACAGCTTCTAAGACCCAGTACTTC.

The chain combines TRBV6-1 with TRBJ2-3; D possibly corresponds to TRBD2 (6 bases). The CDR3 is 15 amino acids. Germline V gives CDR1 MNHNS, CDR2 SASEGT. V was trimmed by 1 base and J by 2 bases, leaving 10 bases between them. CDR3 nucleotide sequence: TGTGCCAGCAGTGAAGGGCTAGCGCTCACAGATACGCAGTATTTT. The encoded protein is CASSEGLALTDTQYF.

This clone has a handful of counts. In DNA form, the CDR3 reads TGTGCCAGCAGCCATGCAGGACAAGCACCCCTCCACTTT. Protein product: CASSHAGQAPLHF. The chain employs TRBV6-5 and TRBJ1-6; a possible D gene is TRBD1 (5 bases). CDR3 length: 13 residues. Germline V gene sequence: CDR1 MNHEY, CDR2 SVGAGI. The ends were cut back, 6 bases at V and 11 bases at J, with 14 bases in the middle.

The rearrangement links TRBV28 to TRBJ1-1; 10 nucleotides line up with TRBD1. Losses at the gene ends were 9 bases for V and 2 bases for J; bases not matched to a gene: 15. There are 17 residues in the CDR3. CDR1 and CDR2 from the germline V gene are MDHEN and SYDVKM. The CDR3 DNA reads TGTGCCAGTCTCCCGACAGGGGGCTATATCGGTAACACTGAAGCTTTCTTT. It yields the protein CASLPTGGYIGNTEAFF.

The chain employs TRBV30 and TRBJ1-3; 7 bases align to TRBD1. Germline V gene lookup returns CDR1 GTSNPN and CDR2 SVGIG (reference sequence). The V gene end was trimmed by 0 bases and the J gene end by 2 bases; junction bases not matched to a gene: 7. This CDR3 comprises 16 residues. Written as DNA, the CDR3 is TGTGCCTGGAGTGTATCGCTAAGGGGGCCTGGAAACACCATATATTTT. As protein: CAWSVSLRGPGNTIYF.

The chain employs TRBV3-1 (or the pseudogene TRBV3-2) and TRBJ2-5; 14 positions match TRBD2. The CDR3 runs 15 residues. Trimming removed 4 bases from V and 5 bases from J; junction bases left unmatched: 3. Per the germline V gene, CDR1 is LGHDT and CDR2 is YNNKEL (reference sequence). CDR3 loop: CASSLGLAGVETQYF. The CDR3 DNA is TGTGCCAGCAGCCTGGGACTAGCGGGGGTGGAGACCCAGTACTTC.

This chain uses TRBV5-1 with TRBJ2-3; 9 bases match TRBD1. CDR1 and CDR2 (germline): SGHRS, YFSETQ. V dropped 5 bases and J dropped 7; count of bases not matched to a gene: 8. The CDR3 is made up of 14 amino acids. DNA for the CDR3: TGCGCCAGCAGATTCTTCGACAGGGGGAATACGCAGTATTTT. Translated: CASRFFDRGNTQYF.

The chain couples TRBV28 to TRBJ1-2; tentatively, D is TRBD1 (5 bases). Germline V gene sequence: CDR1 MDHEN, CDR2 SYDVKM. The CDR3 runs to 14 residues. Trimming pared 6 bases from V and 2 bases from J, leaving 13 bases between. The CDR3 region is CASRPGQENYGYTF. For the CDR3, the DNA is TGTGCCAGCAGACCAGGGCAGGAGAACTATGGCTACACCTTC.

Comments on this clone: At one end the junction does not follow the germline gene, possibly because of a read error. The chain has TRBV7-9 and TRBJ2-7; D ambiguous. CDR1 is SEHNR, CDR2 FQNEAQ, per germline (reference sequence). The CDR3 is 14 amino acids. CDR3: CASSPTIGTYKQYF. The CDR3 DNA follows: TGTGCCAGCAGCCCAACTATCGGAACCTACAAGCAGTACTTC.

The chain combines TRBV3-1 (or the pseudogene TRBV3-2) with TRBJ2-5; D gene uncertain. V gave up 1 base and J gave up 1 base, with 10 bases separating them. Germline CDR1 reads LGHDT; CDR2 reads YNNKEL (reference sequence). CDR3 length: 15 amino acids. The CDR3 coding sequence is TGTGCCAGCAGCCAAGGCCAGACTTTCCAAGAGACCCAGTACTTC. Its translation is CASSQGQTFQETQYF.

The chain combines TRBV7-2 with TRBJ2-5, with 10 bases that match TRBD2. Per germline, CDR1 SGHTA and CDR2 FQGNSA. V lost 5 bases, J lost 9 bases, and 15 bases stayed unmatched. CDR3 size: 16 residues. DNA of the CDR3: TGTGCCAGCAGCGCGCCTAGCGGGGGACTTTGGGCAGCCCAGTACTTC. Protein product: CASSAPSGGLWAAQYF.

This clone was seen more than once but under ten times. A junction boundary mismatches the germline segment, possibly from a read error. The chain employs TRBV12-3 or TRBV12-4 and TRBJ1-2; the match to TRBD1 covers 10 bases. This CDR3 contains 11 residues. CDR3 DNA sequence: TGTGCCAGCATTAAGGACAGGGGGAAACTCTTC. The encoded protein is CASIKDRGKLF.

V is TRBV12-3 or TRBV12-4 and J is TRBJ1-6; no clear D gene. V was clipped by 1 base and J by 8 bases, with 6 bases between them. CDR3 length: 13 amino acids. CDR3 sequence reads: CASSLERDSPLHF. The CDR3 nucleotides are TGTGCCAGCAGTTTAGAGAGGGATTCACCCCTCCACTTT.

This clone was recorded a few times. The chain combines TRBV6-6 with TRBJ1-3; D gene uncertain. Trimming pared 10 bases from V and 8 bases from J, leaving 21 bases between. Per germline, CDR1 MNHNY and CDR2 SVGAGI (reference sequence). The CDR3 is 14 residues long. CDR3 nucleotides: TGTGCCATTTATGACTCTGGAGCCGAAGACACCATATATTTT. As protein: CAIYDSGAEDTIYF.

V gene TRBV3-1 (or the pseudogene TRBV3-2) combines with J gene TRBJ2-1; 13 positions agree with TRBD2. V lost 4 bases and J lost 5; bases outside the gene matches: 5. The CDR3 spans 16 residues. Germline lookup yields CDR1 LGHDT and CDR2 YNNKEL (reference sequence). CDR3 sequence (DNA): TGTGCCAGCAGCCGGACTAGCGGGGGCCGAAACAATGAGCAGTTCTTC. It translates to CASSRTSGGRNNEQFF.

The V gene is TRBV9, the J gene TRBJ2-1; TRBD2 matches 9 bases. V lost 3 bases and J lost 2; bases outside the gene matches: 3. This CDR3 is built from 15 residues. The germline CDR1 and CDR2 sequences are SGDLS and YYNGEE. The CDR3 sequence is CASSASGETYNEQFF. DNA for the CDR3: TGTGCCAGCAGCGCTAGCGGGGAAACCTACAATGAGCAGTTCTTC.

The V and J genes are TRBV6-6 and TRBJ1-3; TRBD1 is a possible D gene (5 bases). The CDR3 is 14 amino acids. Trimming pared 5 bases from V and 0 bases from J, leaving 8 bases between. The germline V gene has CDR1 MNHNY and CDR2 SVGAGI (reference sequence). In DNA form, the CDR3 reads TGTGCCAGCAGTGGGGCCTTCTCTGGAAACACCATATATTTT. This translates into CASSGAFSGNTIYF.

The chain employs TRBV3-1 (or the pseudogene TRBV3-2) and TRBJ2-1; 7 positions match TRBD1. From germline, CDR1 is LGHDT and CDR2 YNNKEL (reference sequence). Trimming took 3 bases from V and 9 from J; bases not matched to a gene: 8. This CDR3 is 14 amino acids long. The CDR3 sequence: CASSQLTGRGEQFF. The DNA of the CDR3 is TGTGCCAGCAGCCAGTTGACAGGGCGAGGTGAGCAGTTCTTC.

The chain uses TRBV3-1 (or the pseudogene TRBV3-2) and TRBJ2-5; D is unclear. Germline V gene sequence: CDR1 LGHDT, CDR2 YNNKEL (reference sequence). This CDR3 is 15 amino acids long. Between the trimmed V and J ends, which lost 0 bases and 2 bases, there was a span of 10 bases. CDR3 loop: CASSQDARLQETQYF. Here the CDR3 DNA reads TGTGCCAGCAGCCAAGATGCACGACTTCAAGAGACCCAGTACTTC.